A single sample is the source of the 22 T cell receptor beta chains below, sequenced in a study of tumor-infiltrating lymphocytes in primary liver carcinoma. TCR beta cDNA was prepared out of 450 to 500 ng total RNA by means of a constant-region primer. The TCR beta library was amplified through three nested multiplex PCR rounds in a modified ARM-PCR procedure. With TRBV1-TRBV30 forward primers and a C-beta reverse primer, the first two PCR rounds were run for roughly 10 cycles each. Using its own MiXCR run on the multiplex PCR reads, TCRdb lists one record per CDR3 protein. The table lists tens of thousands of distinct CDR3 sequences, over 70% of them singletons. Starting material for RNA and DNA co-extraction consisted of roughly 17-31 mg of unsorted bulk tissue. Sequenced material: liver tumor tissue from sampling region 2. Subset indicated: tumor region T2, inferior pole. The receptor source for this set is a man aged 35 to 55 with primary liver carcinoma and hepatitis B virus infection.

By frequency in the sample, this clonotype is large (0.1 to 1%). The V gene is TRBV11-2, the J gene TRBJ2-2; the D gene is possibly TRBD2 (6 bases). Trimming took off 8 bases at V and 3 bases at J, with 16 bases between the two ends. The germline V gene has CDR1 SGHAT and CDR2 FQNNGV. This CDR3 spans 15 amino acids. CDR3 region: CASLPPGVYTGELFF. The CDR3 DNA reads TGTGCCAGCCTCCCACCGGGAGTGTACACCGGGGAGCTGTTTTTT.

As concerns this clonotype: At one boundary the junction diverges from the germline segment, which might be a read error. V is TRBV7-8 and J is TRBJ2-2; 8 nucleotides line up with TRBD2. The CDR3 covers 15 residues. Germline CDR1 SGHVS, CDR2 FQNEAQ. DNA of the CDR3: TGTGCCAACAGCGACGGGCTAGCGGGTACCGGGGAGCTGTTTTTT. Translating it yields CANSDGLAGTGELFF.

Concerning this clonotype: The CDR3 ends on some other residue instead of the conserved phenylalanine or tryptophan, so this is likely a read error. The chain joins TRBV10-3 to TRBJ2-7, with D perhaps TRBD1 (6 bases). The germline V gene encodes CDR1 ENHRY and CDR2 SYGVKD. The CDR3 length is 14 residues. The CDR3 sequence: CAISAKQGKHEQYL. As DNA, the CDR3 is TGTGCTATCAGTGCCAAGCAGGGGAAGCACGAGCAGTACTTA.

With regard to this clonotype: A read error may account for a junction end that differs from germline. This chain joins TRBV11-2 and TRBJ2-5, with D tentatively TRBD2 (6 bases). Per germline, CDR1 SGHAT and CDR2 FQNNGV. CDR3 length: 16 residues. The CDR3, as DNA: TGTGCCAGCAGATCTCGGGACTCGGCCTACCAAGAGACCCACTACTTC. It specifies CASRSRDSAYQETHYF. Together with reference TRBV11-2 and TRBJ2-5, the CDR3 gives the full variable domain: EAGVAQSPRYKIIEKRQSVAFWCNPISGHATLYWYQQILGQGPKLLIQFQNNGVVDDSQLPKDRFSAERLKGVDSTLKIQPAKLEDSAVYLCASRSRDSAYQETHYFGPGTRLLVL.

This clonotype was picked up a small number of times. Without the conserved terminal phenylalanine or tryptophan, this CDR3 likely stems from a read error. The J gene is TRBJ2-1, the V gene TRBV7-9; maybe TRBD1 (6 bases). Germline V gene lookup returns CDR1 SEHNR and CDR2 FQNEAQ (reference sequence). The CDR3 contains 16 residues. Trimming took 1 base from V and 0 from J, leaving 10 bases between them. The CDR3 DNA follows: TGTGCCAGCAGCTTAGGGGGGCCGAGCTCCTACAATGAGCAGTTCTCC. This sequence encodes CASSLGGPSSYNEQFS.

As regards this clonotype: The conserved closing phenylalanine or tryptophan is absent in this CDR3, likely reflecting a read error. V gene TRBV11-2 combines with J gene TRBJ2-5; maybe TRBD2 (6 bases). Germline assignment: CDR1 SGHAT and CDR2 FQNNGV. The CDR3 is 16 residues long. CDR3 sequence (DNA): TGTACCAGCAGCTTAGGGAGTAGCGGCCCGGGGGAGACTCAGTACCTC. The encoded protein is CTSSLGSSGPGETQYL.

As to this clonotype: Germline and junction disagree at one end, which may indicate a read error. V and J are TRBV11-2 and TRBJ2-1; possibly TRBD2 for D (6 bases). The CDR3 is made up of 15 amino acids. Germline assignment: CDR1 SGHAT and CDR2 FQNNGV. CDR3 in DNA: TGTACCAGCAGCTTAGTCGGACTATGGGTTGATGAGCAGTTCTTC. Translation: CTSSLVGLWVDEQFF.

This chain links TRBV7-2 with TRBJ1-6; D ambiguous. CDR1 is SGHTA, CDR2 FQGNSA, per germline. The V end was cut by 8 bases, the J end by 0 bases, with 8 bases between. This CDR3 comprises 14 residues. The CDR3 is CASGRFSYNSPLHF. CDR3 sequence (DNA): TGTGCCAGCGGCAGGTTCTCCTATAATTCACCCCTCCACTTT.

A note on this clonotype: Lacking the conserved final phenylalanine or tryptophan, this CDR3 likely reflects a read error. The gene calls are TRBV29-1 and TRBJ2-2; a possible D gene is TRBD2 (5 bases). Germline-derived CDR1 and CDR2 are SQVTM and ANQGSEA. The CDR3 length is 14 residues. The CDR3 region is CSVGVGANTGELFS. CDR3 nucleotides: TGCAGCGTTGGGGTGGGAGCGAACACCGGGGAACTGTTTTCT.

This clonotype was found many times. The chain is built from TRBV12-3 or TRBV12-4 and TRBJ1-3; the D gene is possibly TRBD1 (5 bases). CDR3 size: 15 residues. The V and J ends lost 3 bases and 3 bases respectively, with 12 bases between them. The CDR3 region is CASSFGGGGGNTIYF. CDR3 coding DNA: TGTGCCAGCAGTTTTGGTGGGGGAGGTGGAAACACCATATATTTT.

With respect to this clonotype: A much larger clone sits a single nucleotide away, making a read error possible. The V gene is TRBV2, the J gene TRBJ2-4; TRBD1 aligns across 9 bases. Germline-derived CDR1 and CDR2 are SNHLY and FYNNEI. This CDR3 is built from 13 residues. V lost 10 bases to trimming and J lost 5 bases; unmatched junction nucleotides: 6. Written as DNA, the CDR3 is TGTGCCAACATCCGGGACAGGGAAAACATTCAGTACTTC. It yields the protein CANIRDRENIQYF.

As concerns this clonotype: A junction end diverges from the germline sequence, so it may reflect a read error. The CDR3 here is CATRAGQADSGANVLTF. The CDR3 DNA reads as TGTGCCACCAGGGCGGGACAGGCGGACTCTGGTGCCAACGTCCTGACTTTC. The J gene is TRBJ2-6, the V gene TRBV10-3; 8 nucleotides match TRBD1. The CDR3 runs 17 residues. The germline V gene encodes CDR1 ENHRY and CDR2 SYGVKD.

With respect to this clonotype: Compared with germline, one end of the junction differs, possibly owing to a read error. The CDR3 here is CASSLDFGTPNSYEEDF. CDR3 DNA sequence: TGTGCCAGCAGCTTAGACTTCGGGACACCCAACTCCTACGAGGAGGACTTC. This rearrangement joins TRBV11-2 to TRBJ2-7; a possible D gene is TRBD1 (6 bases). Germline values: CDR1 SGHAT, CDR2 FQNNGV. There are 17 residues in the CDR3.

This chain links TRBV6-6 with TRBJ1-2; D remains unclear. The CDR3 contains 11 residues. Trimming pared 4 bases from V and 13 bases from J, leaving 13 bases between. CDR1 is MNHNY, CDR2 SVGAGI, per germline (reference sequence). The CDR3 sequence: CASSSSNELTF. DNA of the CDR3: TGTGCCAGCAGTTCCTCGAATGAGCTCACCTTC.

To note about this clonotype: This may be a read error: a much more frequent sequence differs by one nucleotide. The rearrangement uses TRBV24-1 and TRBJ2-6, with a weak D call TRBD2 (5 bases). This CDR3 is built from 14 residues. From germline, CDR1 is KGHDR and CDR2 SFDVKD. The DNA of the CDR3 is TGTGCCACAAGTGGGAGCACTGGGGCCAACGTCCTGACTTTC. This codes for CATSGSTGANVLTF.

The chain links TRBV5-1 to TRBJ2-3; 10 nucleotides agree with TRBD1. This CDR3 has 16 amino acids. The V gene's germline CDR1 is SGHRS and CDR2 YFSETQ. V gave up 3 bases and J gave up 2 bases; unmatched junction bases: 6. CDR3 sequence reads: CASSWRQGAYTDTQYF. The CDR3 bases are TGCGCCAGCAGCTGGCGACAGGGGGCTTACACAGATACGCAGTATTTT.

As regards this clonotype: A single base separates this from a much larger clone, so it may be a read error. The chain joins TRBV7-9 to TRBJ2-7; 9 nucleotides match TRBD1. The length of the CDR3 is 16 residues. From germline, CDR1 is SEHNR and CDR2 FQNEAQ (reference sequence). CDR3 DNA sequence: TGTGCCAGCAGCCCCAGCGCCGGGACAGGGACCTACGGGCAGTACTTC. Protein: CASSPSAGTGTYGQYF.

This clonotype was recorded at least ten times. This rearrangement joins TRBV5-1 to TRBJ1-4, with 11 nucleotides matching TRBD1. This CDR3 has 16 amino acids. Germline V gene data show CDR1 as SGHRS and CDR2 as YFSETQ. V shed 3 bases and J 1 base; nucleotides not matched to a gene: 2. CDR3 sequence reads: CASSSGTGGTNEKLFF. CDR3 nucleotides: TGCGCCAGCAGCTCCGGGACAGGGGGAACTAATGAAAAACTGTTTTTT.

This clonotype counts as large. The chain recombines TRBV6-6 with TRBJ2-7; no reliable D call. The length of the CDR3 is 14 residues. The V gene lost 6 bases and the J gene lost 7 bases, with 19 bases spanning the gap. Germline CDR1 reads MNHNY; CDR2 reads SVGAGI (reference sequence). The CDR3 DNA is TGTGCCAGCAGACCTAGGACCCAGGCCCGGGAGCAGTACTTC. This translates into CASRPRTQAREQYF.

This sequence joins TRBV2 and TRBJ2-5; 7 nucleotides agree with TRBD1. The V segment lost 4 bases and the J segment 5 bases; nucleotides outside the gene matches: 1. The germline gives CDR1 SNHLY, CDR2 FYNNEI. CDR3 size: 12 residues. CDR3 region: CASSGGGETQYF. Written as DNA, the CDR3 is TGTGCCAGCAGTGGAGGGGGCGAGACCCAGTACTTC. The full variable domain, rest sourced from reference TRBV2 and TRBJ2-5, is EPEVTQTPSHQVTQMGQEVILRCVPISNHLYFYWYRQILGQKVEFLVSFYNNEISEKSEIFDDQFSVERPDGSNFTLKIRSTKLEDSAMYFCASSGGGETQYFGPGTRLLVL.

The rearrangement links TRBV7-3 to TRBJ1-3, with D unresolved. The germline V gene has CDR1 SGHTA and CDR2 FQGTGA. V was pared by 2 bases and J by 0 bases, with 11 bases between. The CDR3 is made up of 16 amino acids. The CDR3 DNA follows: TGTGCCAGCAGCTTAGGTCCACCCGGCTCTGGAAACACCATATATTTT. This codes for CASSLGPPGSGNTIYF.

Relative to its sample, this clonotype is medium-sized (0.01 to 0.1%). This chain connects TRBV5-5 to TRBJ2-5, with a possible D match to TRBD1 (6 bases). The CDR3 extends over 15 amino acids. CDR1 and CDR2 from the germline V gene are SGHKS and YYEKEE (reference sequence). The V and J ends lost 5 bases and 2 bases respectively, with 16 bases between them. CDR3 coding DNA: TGTGCCAGCAGGGGGGCGGACTGGGAACAAGAGACCCAGTACTTC. It specifies CASRGADWEQETQYF.